What follows describes a single TCR beta chain. Its cognate antigen is unknown. The data belong to a study of T-cell memory formation after mild COVID-19. 5'RACE with constant-segment primers yielded barcoded, UMI-tagged TCR alpha and TCR beta cDNA libraries. TCRdb reprocessed the 5' RACE reads via MiXCR and lists one record per CDR3 protein. The sample holds fewer than 600,000 distinct CDR3 sequences, roughly 20% seen once. Study results and limitations: The finding that pre-infection memory included some responding clones suggested that cross-reactive memory joined. Day 15 to 85 contractors were CD4/CD8 balanced; later expanders leaned CD4+.

This TCR was sampled from an adult woman who had mild COVID-19 (a few samples of this study predate the infection). Cell type and time point are not known. Material for sequencing was PBMCs or a T cell subset sorted from them (not recorded which).

CDR3 residues: CATSAQVVQGTNTEAFF. The DNA for the CDR3 is TGTGCCACCAGTGCCCAAGTGGTTCAGGGTACGAACACTGAAGCTTTCTTT. The chain uses TRBV24-1 and TRBJ1-1, with D tentatively TRBD1 (5 bases). Germline-derived CDR1 and CDR2 are KGHDR and SFDVKD. Trimming left V 5 bases short and J 1 base short, with 19 bases between. This CDR3 is built from 17 residues.